The rows below give T cell receptor beta chains drawn from one sample of a study of T-cell memory formation after mild COVID-19. TCRdb independently ran MiXCR on the 5' RACE reads; one entry per CDR3 protein. The data show around 190,000 distinct CDR3 sequences, roughly 20% seen once. What was sequenced was PBMCs or a T cell subset sorted from them (not recorded which). These receptors all stem from a man aged 18 to 29 who had mild COVID-19 (a few samples of this study predate the infection). Cell type and time point are not known. CDR3s include the opening cysteine and the closing phenylalanine or tryptophan. The D gene is left open where the match is weak. Clone size appears in some rows only: once, few, many, or a class for an expanded clone.

>TRBJ1-2|few|TRBV5-1|.
CASSFGGFNYGYTF
TGCGCCAGCAGCTTCGGGGGGTTTAACTATGGCTACACCTTC
>TRBJ2-5|.|TRBV4-2|TRBD1
CASSQATGGGETQYF
TGTGCCAGCAGCCAAGCAACAGGGGGCGGAGAGACCCAGTACTTC
>TRBJ2-1|few|TRBV10-3|TRBD2
CAISGVPSGSGNEQFF
TGTGCCATCAGTGGGGTGCCTAGCGGATCTGGGAATGAGCAGTTCTTC
>TRBJ2-3|.|TRBV4-3|.
CASSQGPIPTDTQYF
TGCGCCAGCAGCCAAGGGCCGATACCCACAGATACGCAGTATTTT
>TRBJ2-3|many|TRBV5-1|.
CASSLMSGDQTDTQYF
TGCGCCAGCAGCTTGATGTCAGGGGATCAGACAGATACGCAGTATTTT
>TRBJ1-1|.|TRBV9|TRBD1
CASSPDRGWDTEAFF
TGTGCCAGCAGCCCCGACAGGGGTTGGGACACTGAAGCTTTCTTT
>TRBJ1-4|few|TRBV5-1|.
CASNRDRGEKLFF
TGCGCCAGCAATCGGGACCGCGGTGAAAAACTGTTTTTT
>TRBJ2-1|few|TRBV6-2/TRBV6-3|.
CASSGLGEQFF
TGTGCCAGCAGTGGGCTCGGTGAGCAGTTCTTC
>TRBJ1-6|few|TRBV28|.
CASSLTAPRWPLHF
TGTGCCAGCAGCCTAACCGCGCCGCGGTGGCCCCTCCACTTT
>TRBJ1-2|.|TRBV5-6|.
CASSSGEGKGYTF
TGTGCCAGCAGCTCGGGGGAGGGGAAAGGCTACACCTTC
>TRBJ2-3|few|TRBV18|.
CASSLRTAPDTQYF
TGTGCCAGCTCACTCCGGACAGCTCCAGATACGCAGTATTTT
>TRBJ1-6|.|TRBV12-3/TRBV12-4|TRBD1
CASSYWDRGGSPLHF
TGTGCCAGCAGTTACTGGGACAGGGGAGGCTCACCCCTCCACTTT
>TRBJ2-7|.|TRBV7-2|.
CASSSGPGVNEQYF
TGTGCCAGCAGCTCGGGACCCGGTGTGAACGAGCAGTACTTC